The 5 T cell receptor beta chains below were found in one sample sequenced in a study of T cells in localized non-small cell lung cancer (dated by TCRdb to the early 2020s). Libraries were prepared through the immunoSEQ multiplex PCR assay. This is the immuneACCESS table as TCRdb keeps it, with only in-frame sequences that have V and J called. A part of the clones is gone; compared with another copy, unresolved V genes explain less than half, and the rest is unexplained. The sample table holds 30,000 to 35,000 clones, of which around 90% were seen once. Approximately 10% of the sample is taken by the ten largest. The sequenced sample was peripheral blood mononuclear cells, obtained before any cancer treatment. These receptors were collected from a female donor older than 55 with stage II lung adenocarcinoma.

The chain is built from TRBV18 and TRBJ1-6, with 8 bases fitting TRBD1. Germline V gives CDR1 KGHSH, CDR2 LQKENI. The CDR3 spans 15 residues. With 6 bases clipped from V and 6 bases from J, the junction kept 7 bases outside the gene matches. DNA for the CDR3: TGTGCCAGCTCTCCTTCGGGACAGGTTAATTCACCCCTCCACTTT. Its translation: CASSPSGQVNSPLHF. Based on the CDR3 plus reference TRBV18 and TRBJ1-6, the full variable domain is NAGVMQNPRHLVRRRGQEARLRCSPMKGHSHVYWYRQLPEEGLKFMVYLQKENIIDESGMPKERFSAEFPKEGPSILRIQQVVRGDSAAYFCASSPSGQVNSPLHFGNGTRLTVT.

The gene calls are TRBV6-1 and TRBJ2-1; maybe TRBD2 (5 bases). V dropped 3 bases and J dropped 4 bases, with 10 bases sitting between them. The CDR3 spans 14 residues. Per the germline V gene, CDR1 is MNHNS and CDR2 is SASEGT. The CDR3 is CASSDGGSYNEQFF. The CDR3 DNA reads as TGTGCCAGCAGTGACGGCGGGTCGTACAATGAGCAGTTCTTC.

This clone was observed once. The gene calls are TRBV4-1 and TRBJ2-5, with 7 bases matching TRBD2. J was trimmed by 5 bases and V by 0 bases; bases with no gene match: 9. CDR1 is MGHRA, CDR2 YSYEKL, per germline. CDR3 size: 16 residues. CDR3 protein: CASSQDWGGPQETQYF. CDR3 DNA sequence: TGCGCCAGCAGCCAAGATTGGGGGGGACCTCAGGAGACCCAGTACTTC.

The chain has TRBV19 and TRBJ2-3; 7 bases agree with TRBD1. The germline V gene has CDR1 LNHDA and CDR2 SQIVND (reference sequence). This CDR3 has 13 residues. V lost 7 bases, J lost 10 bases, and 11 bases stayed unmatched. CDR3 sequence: CASTADRLSPQYF. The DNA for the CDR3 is TGTGCCAGTACTGCGGACAGGCTATCCCCGCAGTATTTT.

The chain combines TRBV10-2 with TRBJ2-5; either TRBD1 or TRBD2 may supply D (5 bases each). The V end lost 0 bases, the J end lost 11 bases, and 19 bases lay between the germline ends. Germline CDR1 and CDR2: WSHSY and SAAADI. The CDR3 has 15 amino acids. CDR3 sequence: CASSESTGPSSKQYF. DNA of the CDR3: TGCGCCAGCAGTGAGTCGACGGGGCCCTCCTCCAAGCAGTACTTC.